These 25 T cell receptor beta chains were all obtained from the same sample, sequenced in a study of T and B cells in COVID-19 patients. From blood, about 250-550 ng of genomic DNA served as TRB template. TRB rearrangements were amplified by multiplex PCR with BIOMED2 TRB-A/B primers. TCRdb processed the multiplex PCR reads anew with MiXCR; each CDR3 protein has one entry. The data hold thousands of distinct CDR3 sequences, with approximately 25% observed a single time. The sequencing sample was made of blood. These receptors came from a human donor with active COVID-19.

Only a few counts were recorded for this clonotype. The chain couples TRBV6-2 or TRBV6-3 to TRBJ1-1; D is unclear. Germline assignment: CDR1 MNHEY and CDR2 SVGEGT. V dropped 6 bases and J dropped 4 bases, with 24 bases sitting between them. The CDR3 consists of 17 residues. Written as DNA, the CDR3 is TGTGCCAGCAGCTCACCTGCTTTGACCCATTGGGGCACTGAAGCTTTCTTT. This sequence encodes CASSSPALTHWGTEAFF.

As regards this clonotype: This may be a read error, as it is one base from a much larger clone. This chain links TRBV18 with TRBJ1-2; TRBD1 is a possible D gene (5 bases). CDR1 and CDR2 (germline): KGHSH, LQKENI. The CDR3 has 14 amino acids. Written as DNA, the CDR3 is TGTGCCAGCTCACCAACCGGGACCCACATTTTCGTAAGCTTC. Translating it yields CASSPTGTHIFVSF.

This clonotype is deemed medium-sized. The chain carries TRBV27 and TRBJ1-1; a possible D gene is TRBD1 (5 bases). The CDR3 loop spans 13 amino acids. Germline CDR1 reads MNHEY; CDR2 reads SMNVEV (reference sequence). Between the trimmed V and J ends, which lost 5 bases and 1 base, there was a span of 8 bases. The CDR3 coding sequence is TGTGCCAGCAGTGACCAGGGGAACACTGAAGCTTTCTTT. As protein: CASSDQGNTEAFF.

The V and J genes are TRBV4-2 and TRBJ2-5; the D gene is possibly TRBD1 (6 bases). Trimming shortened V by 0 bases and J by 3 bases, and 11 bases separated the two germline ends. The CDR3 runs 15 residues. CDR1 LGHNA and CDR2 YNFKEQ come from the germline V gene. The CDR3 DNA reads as TGTGCCAGCAGCCAAGATTTGGACAGAAAAGAGACCCAGTACTTC. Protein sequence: CASSQDLDRKETQYF.

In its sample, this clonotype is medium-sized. CDR3 region: CATSSQVGYEQFF. DNA for the CDR3: TGTGCCACCAGCTCCCAAGTCGGGTATGAGCAGTTCTTC. The J gene is TRBJ2-1, the V gene TRBV15; D not certain. The CDR3 has 13 residues. In germline, CDR1 is LNHNV, CDR2 YYDKDF (reference sequence). Trimming took off 5 bases at V and 8 bases at J, with 13 bases between the two ends.

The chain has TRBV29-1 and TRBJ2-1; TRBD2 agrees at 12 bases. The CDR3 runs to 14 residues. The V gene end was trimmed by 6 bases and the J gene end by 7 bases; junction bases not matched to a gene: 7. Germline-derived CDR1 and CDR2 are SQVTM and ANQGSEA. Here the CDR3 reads CSVLSGTSGNEQFF. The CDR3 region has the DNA TGCAGCGTACTCAGCGGGACTAGCGGGAATGAGCAGTTCTTC.

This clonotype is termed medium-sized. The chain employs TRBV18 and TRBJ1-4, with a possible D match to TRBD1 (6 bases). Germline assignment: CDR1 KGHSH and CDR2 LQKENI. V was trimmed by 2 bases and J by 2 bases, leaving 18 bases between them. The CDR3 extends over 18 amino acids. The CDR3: CASSPTIQGQVTNEKLFF. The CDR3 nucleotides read TGTGCCAGCTCACCAACGATACAGGGACAAGTTACTAATGAAAAACTGTTTTTT.

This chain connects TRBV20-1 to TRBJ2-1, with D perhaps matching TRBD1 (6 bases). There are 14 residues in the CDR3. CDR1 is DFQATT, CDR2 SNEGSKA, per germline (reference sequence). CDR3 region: CSRSGTTSYNEQFF. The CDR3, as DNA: TGCAGCCGCTCTGGGACAACCTCCTACAATGAGCAGTTCTTC.

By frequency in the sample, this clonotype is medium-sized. DNA of the CDR3: TGTGCCAGCAGGGCTACAGGGGCAGGAGGCTACACCTTC. It encodes CASRATGAGGYTF. The chain has TRBV27 and TRBJ1-2; 7 bases match TRBD1. The CDR3 is 13 amino acids. With 6 bases clipped from V and 8 bases from J, the junction kept 9 bases outside the gene matches. Per germline, CDR1 MNHEY and CDR2 SMNVEV (reference sequence).

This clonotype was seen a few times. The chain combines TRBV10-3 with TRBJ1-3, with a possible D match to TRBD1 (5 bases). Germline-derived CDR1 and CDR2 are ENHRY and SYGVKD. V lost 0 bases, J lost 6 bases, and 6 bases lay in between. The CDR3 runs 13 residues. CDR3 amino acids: CAISESGVNTIYF. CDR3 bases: TGTGCCATCAGTGAGTCGGGGGTAAACACCATATATTTT.

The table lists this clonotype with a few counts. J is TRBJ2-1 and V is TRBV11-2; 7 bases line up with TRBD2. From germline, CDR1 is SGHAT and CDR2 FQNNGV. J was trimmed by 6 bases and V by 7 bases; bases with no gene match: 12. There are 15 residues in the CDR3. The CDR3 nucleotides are TGTGCCAGCAACCTTCAACTAGCGATGGGCAATGAGCAGTTCTTC. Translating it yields CASNLQLAMGNEQFF.

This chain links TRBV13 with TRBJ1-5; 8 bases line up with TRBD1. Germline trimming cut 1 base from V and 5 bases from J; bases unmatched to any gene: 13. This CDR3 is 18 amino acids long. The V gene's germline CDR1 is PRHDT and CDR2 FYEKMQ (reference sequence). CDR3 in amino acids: CASSLAGGGEPRDQPQHF. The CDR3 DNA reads TGTGCCAGCAGCTTAGCAGGGGGCGGCGAACCTAGAGATCAGCCCCAGCATTTT.

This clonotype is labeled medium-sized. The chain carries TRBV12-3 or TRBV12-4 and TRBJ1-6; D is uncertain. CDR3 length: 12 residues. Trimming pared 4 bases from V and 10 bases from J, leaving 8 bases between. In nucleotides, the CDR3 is TGTGCCAGCAGTTATCGCGGATCACCCCTCCACTTT. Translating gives CASSYRGSPLHF.

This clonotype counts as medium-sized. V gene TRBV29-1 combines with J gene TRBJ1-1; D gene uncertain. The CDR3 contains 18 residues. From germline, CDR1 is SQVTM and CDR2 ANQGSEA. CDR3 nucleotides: TGCAGTTCCGGCGGGCCGGCTGGCCCCAGTACCATGAACACTGAAGCTTTCTTT. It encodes CSSGGPAGPSTMNTEAFF.

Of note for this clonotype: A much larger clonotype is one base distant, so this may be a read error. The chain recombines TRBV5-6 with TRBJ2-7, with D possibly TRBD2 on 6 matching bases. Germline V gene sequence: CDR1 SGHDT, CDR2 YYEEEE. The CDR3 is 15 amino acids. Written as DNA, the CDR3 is TGTGCCAGAAGCTCCTTACTAGCCTCCCTTTACGAGCAGTACTTC. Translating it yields CARSSLLASLYEQYF.

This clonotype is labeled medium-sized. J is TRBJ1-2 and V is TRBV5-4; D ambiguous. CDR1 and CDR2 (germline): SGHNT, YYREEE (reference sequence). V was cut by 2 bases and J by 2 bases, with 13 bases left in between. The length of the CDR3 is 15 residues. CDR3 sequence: CASSFGLGVNYGYTF. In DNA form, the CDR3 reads TGTGCCAGCAGCTTCGGCCTTGGGGTGAACTATGGCTACACCTTC. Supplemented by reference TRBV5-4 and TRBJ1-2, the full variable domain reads ETGVTQSPTHLIKTRGQQVTLRCSSQSGHNTVSWYQQALGQGPQFIFQYYREEENGRGNFPPRFSGLQFPNYSSELNVNALELDDSALYLCASSFGLGVNYGYTFGSGTRLTVV.

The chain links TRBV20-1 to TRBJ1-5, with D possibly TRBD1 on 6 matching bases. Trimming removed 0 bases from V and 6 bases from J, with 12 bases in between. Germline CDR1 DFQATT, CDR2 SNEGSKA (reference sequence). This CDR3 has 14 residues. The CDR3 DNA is TGCAGTGCTAGAGATCTGGGGGGCGGTCAGCCCCAGCATTTT. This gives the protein CSARDLGGGQPQHF.

This CDR3 reads CASSRGLRDGYTF. The CDR3 bases are TGTGCCAGCAGCCGGGGTCTTAGGGATGGCTACACCTTC. The chain couples TRBV6-6 to TRBJ1-2, with D hard to call. V gave up 6 bases and J gave up 6 bases, with 14 bases separating them. CDR1 and CDR2 from the germline V gene are MNHNY and SVGAGI (reference sequence). The CDR3 covers 13 residues.

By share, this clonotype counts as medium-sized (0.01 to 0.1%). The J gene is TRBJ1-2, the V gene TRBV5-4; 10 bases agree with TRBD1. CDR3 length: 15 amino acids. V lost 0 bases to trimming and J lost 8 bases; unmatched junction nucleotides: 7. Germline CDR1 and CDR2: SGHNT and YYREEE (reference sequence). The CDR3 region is CASSLVGQGTRGYTF. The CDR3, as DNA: TGTGCCAGCAGCTTGGTGGGACAGGGGACTCGAGGCTACACCTTC.

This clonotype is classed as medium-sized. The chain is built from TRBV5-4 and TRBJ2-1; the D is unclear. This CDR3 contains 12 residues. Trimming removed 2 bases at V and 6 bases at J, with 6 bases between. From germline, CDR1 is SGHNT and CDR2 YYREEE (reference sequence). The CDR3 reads CASSLSANEQFF. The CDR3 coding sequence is TGTGCCAGCAGCTTATCGGCCAATGAGCAGTTCTTC.

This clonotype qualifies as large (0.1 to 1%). The CDR3 protein is CASSRQGSGELFF. The CDR3 DNA reads TGTGCCAGCTCCCGACAGGGATCCGGGGAGCTGTTTTTT. The chain carries TRBV18 and TRBJ2-2, with TRBD1 identical over 7 bases. With 6 bases clipped from V and 6 bases from J, the junction kept 4 bases outside the gene matches. Germline-derived CDR1 and CDR2 are KGHSH and LQKENI. The CDR3 has 13 amino acids.

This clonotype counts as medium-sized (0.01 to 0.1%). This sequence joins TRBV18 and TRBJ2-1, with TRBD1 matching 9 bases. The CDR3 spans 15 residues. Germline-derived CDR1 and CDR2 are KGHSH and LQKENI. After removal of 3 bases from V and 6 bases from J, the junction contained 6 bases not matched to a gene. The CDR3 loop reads CASSPPGTGTNEQFF. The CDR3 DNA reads TGTGCCAGCTCACCTCCCGGGACAGGGACCAATGAGCAGTTCTTC.

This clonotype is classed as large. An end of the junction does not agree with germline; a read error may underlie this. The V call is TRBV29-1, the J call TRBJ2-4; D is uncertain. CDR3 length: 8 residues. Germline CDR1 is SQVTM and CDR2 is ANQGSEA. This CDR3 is CSVEGGLF. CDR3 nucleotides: TGCAGCGTTGAGGGCGGCCTGTTC.

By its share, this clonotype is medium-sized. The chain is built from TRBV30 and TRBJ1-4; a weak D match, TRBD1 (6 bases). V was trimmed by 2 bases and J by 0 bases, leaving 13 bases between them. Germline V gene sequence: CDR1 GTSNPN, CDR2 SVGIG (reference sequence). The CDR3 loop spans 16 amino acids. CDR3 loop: CAWSPDRIATNEKLFF. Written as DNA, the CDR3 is TGTGCCTGGAGTCCCGACAGGATTGCAACTAATGAAAAACTGTTTTTT. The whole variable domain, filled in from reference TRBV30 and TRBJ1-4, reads SQTIHQWPATLVQPVGSPLSLECTVEGTSNPNLYWYRQAAGRGLQLLFYSVGIGQISSEVPQNLSASRPQDRQFILSSKKLLLSDSGFYLCAWSPDRIATNEKLFFGSGTQLSVL.

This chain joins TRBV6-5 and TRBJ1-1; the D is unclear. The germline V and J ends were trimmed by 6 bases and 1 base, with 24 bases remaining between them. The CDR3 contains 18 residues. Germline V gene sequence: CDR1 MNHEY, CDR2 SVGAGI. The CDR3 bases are TGTGCCAGCAGCTACACCGGGCCTTTCTCTCCCCAGAACACTGAAGCTTTCTTT. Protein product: CASSYTGPFSPQNTEAFF.